This T cell receptor (beta chain) was recorded in a study of cytomegalovirus exposure and HLA in healthy donors. Study conclusions and caveats: The authors excluded some V segments, including TRBV6-2 and TRBV6-3, as indistinguishable. A previous analysis found most TCR beta V segments productive roughly 90% or roughly 30% of the time.

Germline lookup yields CDR1 KGHSH and CDR2 LQKENI. CDR3 length: 15 residues. V lost 3 bases to trimming and J lost 0 bases; unmatched junction nucleotides: 5. For this clone: What it binds is not known.

With 60 Vbeta and 13 Jbeta primers, the PCR was carried out. Under the authors' procedure: In a later analysis, 8.5 million to 14 million of about 80 million unique beta chains occurred in at least two donors. Produced via immunoSEQ multiplex PCR; TCRdb's table is partial and in-frame only. That table is the source of V, J and clone size, and D and trimming were worked out from the DNA. The table includes over 100,000 clones, 69% detected once. This chain links TRBV18 with TRBJ2-7; 7 bases align to TRBD2. This sequence was found in a woman between 65 and 79 years old in good health and CMV-seropositive. Sequenced material: PBMCs. The CDR3 region has the DNA TGTGCCAGCTCACCTAGCGGGCCGAGCTCCTACGAGCAGTACTTC. Translated, it gives CASSPSGPSSYEQYF.